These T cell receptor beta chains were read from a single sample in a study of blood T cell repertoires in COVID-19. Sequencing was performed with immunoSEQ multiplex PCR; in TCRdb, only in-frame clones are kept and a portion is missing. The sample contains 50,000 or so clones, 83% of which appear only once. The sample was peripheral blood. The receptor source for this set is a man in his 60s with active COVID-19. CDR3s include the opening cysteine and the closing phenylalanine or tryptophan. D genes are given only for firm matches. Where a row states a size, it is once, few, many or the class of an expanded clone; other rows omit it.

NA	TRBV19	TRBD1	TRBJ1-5	CASTGTGYSNQPQHF	TGTGCCAGTACCGGGACAGGATATAGCAATCAGCCCCAGCATTTT
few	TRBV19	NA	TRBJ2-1	CASSIEGSSYNEQFF	TGTGCCAGTAGTATCGAAGGGAGCTCCTACAATGAGCAGTTCTTC
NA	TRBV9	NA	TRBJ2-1	CASSAPTGASYNEQFF	TGTGCCAGCAGCGCCCCGACAGGAGCCTCCTACAATGAGCAGTTCTTC
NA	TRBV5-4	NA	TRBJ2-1	CASSSSRDGEQFF	TGTGCCAGCAGCTCATCCAGGGATGGTGAGCAGTTCTTC
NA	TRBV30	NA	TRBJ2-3	CAWSVLPEDTQYF	TGTGCCTGGAGTGTACTGCCCGAGGATACGCAGTATTTT
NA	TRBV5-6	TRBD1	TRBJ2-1	CASSLTAMTGVGEQFF	TGTGCCAGCAGCTTGACGGCTATGACAGGGGTAGGGGAGCAGTTCTTC
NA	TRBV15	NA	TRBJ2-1	CVTSRDKNGPRSWQFF	TGTGTCACCAGCAGAGATAAGAACGGCCCCCGGAGTTGGCAGTTCTTC
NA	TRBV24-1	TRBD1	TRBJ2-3	CATSGPRQGLDTQYF	TGTGCCACCAGTGGCCCCCGACAGGGGCTGGATACGCAGTATTTT
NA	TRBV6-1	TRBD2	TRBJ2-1	CASSGHQQGWSSGTNNEQFF	TGTGCCAGCAGTGGGCACCAACAGGGGTGGTCTAGCGGGACGAACAATGAGCAGTTCTTC
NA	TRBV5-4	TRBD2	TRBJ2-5	CASSPPGGRRETQYF	TGTGCCAGCAGCCCTCCGGGGGGGAGACGAGAGACCCAGTACTTC
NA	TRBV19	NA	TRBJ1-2	CASSIDRTAVF	TGTGCCAGTAGTATAGATCGGACAGCAGTCTTC
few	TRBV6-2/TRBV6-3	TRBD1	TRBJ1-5	CASSQDRDRSQHF	TGTGCCAGCAGCCAGGACAGGGATCGGTCCCAGCATTTT
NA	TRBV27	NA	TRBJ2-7	CASSFQPGLSYEQYF	TGTGCCAGCAGTTTTCAACCGGGACTTTCCTACGAGCAGTACTTC
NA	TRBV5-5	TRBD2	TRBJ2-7	CASSLSRTSGDFYEQYF	TGTGCCAGCAGCTTGTCCAGGACTAGCGGGGACTTCTACGAGCAGTACTTC
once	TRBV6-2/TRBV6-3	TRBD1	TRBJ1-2	CASSYSGQGARGYTF	TGTGCCAGCAGTTACTCCGGACAGGGGGCAAGAGGCTACACCTTC
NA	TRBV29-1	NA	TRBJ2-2	CSVDIRGNTGELFF	TGCAGCGTTGATATTCGAGGGAACACCGGGGAGCTGTTTTTT
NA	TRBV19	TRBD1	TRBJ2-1	CASSLGTGIYEQFF	TGTGCCAGTAGCCTCGGGACAGGGATCTATGAGCAGTTCTTC
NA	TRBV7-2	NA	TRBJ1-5	CASSLTNQPQHF	TGTGCCAGCAGTCTAACGAATCAGCCCCAGCATTTT
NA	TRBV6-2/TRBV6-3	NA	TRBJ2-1	CASSYTPGQGLVYEQFF	TGTGCCAGCAGTTACACCCCGGGACAAGGTTTAGTCTATGAGCAGTTCTTC
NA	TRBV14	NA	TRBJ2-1	CASSLGRVMLWSDEQFF	TGTGCCAGCAGCCTGGGCAGGGTTATGCTTTGGTCCGATGAGCAGTTCTTC
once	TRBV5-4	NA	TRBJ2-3	CASSLAVSWGVSDTQYF	TGTGCCAGCAGCTTGGCGGTGAGCTGGGGCGTCTCGGATACGCAGTATTTT
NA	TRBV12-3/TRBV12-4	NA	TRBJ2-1	CAIHVYNEQFF	TGTGCCATCCATGTCTACAATGAGCAGTTCTTC
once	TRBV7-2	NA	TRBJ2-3	CASSRGSTDTQYF	TGTGCCAGCAGTCGGGGGAGCACAGATACGCAGTATTTT
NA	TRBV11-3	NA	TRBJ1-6	CASSLATAYNSPLHF	TGTGCCAGCAGCTTAGCGACAGCCTATAATTCACCCCTCCACTTT
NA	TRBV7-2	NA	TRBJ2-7	CASRSPSSPFPYEQYF	TGTGCCAGCAGATCACCTTCGAGCCCCTTTCCCTACGAGCAGTACTTC
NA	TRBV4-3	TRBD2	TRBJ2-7	CASSQYLAGGAEQYF	TGCGCCAGCAGCCAATACCTAGCGGGGGGCGCGGAGCAGTACTTC
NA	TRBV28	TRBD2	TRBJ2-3	CASSLRITLAGGRAQYF	TGTGCCAGCAGTTTAAGAATAACCCTAGCGGGGGGGAGGGCGCAGTATTTT
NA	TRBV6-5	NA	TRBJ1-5	CASKMASNQPQHF	TGTGCCAGCAAGATGGCTAGCAATCAGCCCCAGCATTTT
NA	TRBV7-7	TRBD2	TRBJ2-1	CASSRRLAGDNEQFF	TGTGCTAGCAGTCGTCGACTAGCGGGAGACAATGAGCAGTTCTTC
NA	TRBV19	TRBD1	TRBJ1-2	CASSIDALGQGYYGYTF	TGTGCCAGTAGTATAGATGCTCTTGGACAGGGGTACTATGGCTACACCTTC
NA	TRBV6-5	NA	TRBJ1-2	CASRTQAPPYGYTF	TGTGCCAGCCGGACACAGGCTCCCCCCTATGGCTACACCTTC
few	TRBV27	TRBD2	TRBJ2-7	CASGALGLAGTWQYF	TGTGCCAGCGGGGCCTTGGGACTAGCGGGAACATGGCAGTACTTC
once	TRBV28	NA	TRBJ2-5	CASSLGFVLGGETQYF	TGTGCCAGCAGTTTAGGATTTGTGCTGGGGGGAGAGACCCAGTACTTC
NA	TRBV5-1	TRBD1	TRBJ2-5	CASSLPGQGTETQYF	TGCGCCAGCAGCTTGCCGGGACAGGGGACGGAGACCCAGTACTTC
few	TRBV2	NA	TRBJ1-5	CASRAPQGYSNQPQHF	TGTGCCAGCAGAGCACCGCAGGGGTATAGCAATCAGCCCCAGCATTTT
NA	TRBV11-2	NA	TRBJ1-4	CASRPNGLPNNEKLFF	TGTGCCAGCAGGCCCAACGGACTCCCTAATAATGAAAAACTGTTTTTT
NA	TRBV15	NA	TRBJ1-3	CATSRDVGGGNTIYF	TGTGCCACCAGCAGAGATGTTGGGGGGGGAAACACCATATATTTT
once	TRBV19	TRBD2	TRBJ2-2	CASTGLAGAVRGAGELFF	TGTGCCAGTACCGGACTAGCGGGAGCAGTTAGAGGGGCCGGGGAGCTGTTTTTT
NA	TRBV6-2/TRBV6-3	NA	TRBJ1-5	CASSVSGQSIGNQPQHF	TGTGCCAGCAGTGTCTCCGGACAGTCCATCGGCAATCAGCCCCAGCATTTT
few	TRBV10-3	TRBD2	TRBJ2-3	CAIRGLAGGRTDTQYF	TGTGCCATCAGGGGACTAGCGGGGGGCCGCACAGATACGCAGTATTTT
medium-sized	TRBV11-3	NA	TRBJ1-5	CASSSRGGGYDQPQHF	TGTGCCAGCAGCTCCCGGGGAGGGGGTTACGATCAGCCCCAGCATTTT